A selection of T cell receptor beta chains follows, all from one sample in a study of blood T cell repertoires in COVID-19. Profiled with immunoSEQ multiplex PCR; TCRdb holds only in-frame clones, not every one. The top ten clones hold under 2.5% of a sample with fewer than 130,000 clones, 80% to 90% of them seen once. The specimen was peripheral blood. The receptors originated from a human donor in a cohort sampled during active COVID-19. The CDR3 runs from the conserved cysteine through the conserved F or W. D genes are given only for firm matches. Some rows have no size entry. The others give once, few or many, or a class for an expanded clone.

TRBV2	NA	NA	TRBJ1-5	TGTGCCAGCAGGGTACAGGGTGGGGATCAGCCCCAGCATTTT	CASRVQGGDQPQHF
TRBV5-6	NA	NA	TRBJ1-4	TGTGCCAGCAGGTCGGGGGTTACAACTAATGAAAAACTGTTTTTT	CASRSGVTTNEKLFF
TRBV18	few	NA	TRBJ2-2	TGTGCCAGCTCACCGGGGGCCCAGAACACCGGGGAGCTGTTTTTT	CASSPGAQNTGELFF
TRBV5-1	NA	NA	TRBJ1-3	TGCGCCAGCAGCTTGGATACGAGCGAATCTGGAAACACCATATATTTT	CASSLDTSESGNTIYF
TRBV5-1	NA	NA	TRBJ2-1	TGCGCCAGCTATTTTAACAACTTCGGTTCCGGGGAGCAGTTCTTC	CASYFNNFGSGEQFF
TRBV19	NA	NA	TRBJ1-5	TGTGCCAGCCGGGCGCAGGGAGGAGAACAGCCCCAGCATTTT	CASRAQGGEQPQHF
TRBV5-1	NA	TRBD1	TRBJ2-1	TGCGCCAGCAGCCAGACAGGGGGACTTCAGTTCTTC	CASSQTGGLQFF
TRBV6-6	NA	TRBD1	TRBJ2-5	TGTGCCAGCAGTCCTATCGACAGGGCGGGAGAGACCCAGTACTTC	CASSPIDRAGETQYF
TRBV7-2	NA	TRBD2	TRBJ2-5	TGTGCCAGCAGCTTTCTGGCGGGAGGGGAGACCCAGTACTTC	CASSFLAGGETQYF
TRBV7-9	NA	NA	TRBJ2-2	TGTGCCAGCAGCTTAGAAGGACAGAACACCGGGGAGCTGTTTTTT	CASSLEGQNTGELFF
TRBV28	once	TRBD2	TRBJ2-5	TGTGCCAGCAGTCCCGCCCCCGCTAGCTGGGCGGGAGTTTCAGAGACCCAGTACTTC	CASSPAPASWAGVSETQYF
TRBV29-1	few	NA	TRBJ1-1	TGCAGCGCCGGTGCAGGGTGGGGAATGAACACTGAAGCTTTCTTT	CSAGAGWGMNTEAFF
TRBV18	NA	NA	TRBJ1-3	TGTGCCAGCTCAGGATCAACGACAGGCTCTGGAAACACCATATATTTT	CASSGSTTGSGNTIYF
TRBV28	NA	NA	TRBJ2-7	TGTGCCAGCAGTTTTATGGGAGGTCCCGCCTACGAGCAGTACTTC	CASSFMGGPAYEQYF
TRBV5-4	NA	NA	TRBJ2-3	TGTGCCAGCAGCTCCCGACAAGGTCCAGATACGCAGTATTTT	CASSSRQGPDTQYF
TRBV7-3	NA	TRBD1	TRBJ2-5	TGTGCCAGCAGCTCGACAGGGGTCCAAGAGACCCAGTACTTC	CASSSTGVQETQYF
TRBV29-1	NA	TRBD1	TRBJ1-4	TGCAGCGCCTCAGGGGGCTTGGGGGATGAAAAACTGTTTTTT	CSASGGLGDEKLFF
TRBV9	few	NA	TRBJ1-1	TGTGCCAGCAGCCCCCGAACGGGTGTAGCTTTCTTT	CASSPRTGVAFF
TRBV7-2	NA	NA	TRBJ1-1	TGTGCCAGCAGCTTTGGGCAGGGAATTACTGAAGCTTTCTTT	CASSFGQGITEAFF
TRBV27	NA	TRBD1	TRBJ2-7	TGTGCCAGCAGTTTATATGGACAGGGTGGAAACGAGCAGTACTTC	CASSLYGQGGNEQYF
TRBV7-8	NA	NA	TRBJ1-3	TGTGCCAGCAGCTTAAGAGAAGACTCTGGAAACACCATATATTTT	CASSLREDSGNTIYF
TRBV5-4	NA	NA	TRBJ1-2	TGTGCCAGCAGCTTGGCATTAGGGGCTGAAGGCTACACCTTC	CASSLALGAEGYTF
TRBV28	once	NA	TRBJ2-7	TGTGCCAGCAGAATTGGGGGCACCTACGAGCAGTACTTC	CASRIGGTYEQYF
TRBV5-1	once	TRBD2	TRBJ2-5	TGCGCCAGCAGCGCCGAGGCTAGCGGGCAAGAGACCCAGTACTTC	CASSAEASGQETQYF
TRBV28	NA	TRBD1	TRBJ1-2	TGTGCCAGCAGTTTCAAGGACAGGGGAGTCTATGGCTACACCTTC	CASSFKDRGVYGYTF
TRBV27	NA	NA	TRBJ2-7	TGTGCCAGCAGGAAAGCGGCCTCCTACGAGCAGTACTTC	CASRKAASYEQYF
TRBV12-3/TRBV12-4	NA	TRBD1	TRBJ1-1	TGTGCCAGCAGCCAGGACAGGGCTACTGAAGCTTTCTTT	CASSQDRATEAFF
TRBV11-2	NA	NA	TRBJ2-4	TGTGCCAGCAGCGTCCAAGGAGCCGTGAAGTACTTC	CASSVQGAVKYF
TRBV4-3	NA	TRBD1	TRBJ2-2	TGCGCCAGCAGCCAAGAACGGACAGGGTTCCCCGGGGAGCTGTTTTTT	CASSQERTGFPGELFF
TRBV19	NA	NA	TRBJ2-7	TGTGCCAGTAGTACCTCGACAGGACGAGCCTACGAGCAGTACTTC	CASSTSTGRAYEQYF
TRBV7-6	NA	NA	TRBJ2-1	TGTGCCAGCAGCCCGACAGGACTCAATGAGCAGTTCTTC	CASSPTGLNEQFF
TRBV28	NA	TRBD1	TRBJ2-7	TGTGCCAGCAGTATACGAGGGACAGGGGTGGACGAGCAGTACTTC	CASSIRGTGVDEQYF
TRBV6-5	NA	NA	TRBJ2-7	TGTGCCAGCAGACTGGGCCCGGGAACGGAGCAGTACTTC	CASRLGPGTEQYF
TRBV20-1	NA	TRBD1	TRBJ1-1	TGCAGTGCTGGACAGGTTCCACTACCCTTCTTT	CSAGQVPLPFF
TRBV2	NA	TRBD1	TRBJ1-2	TGTGCCAGCAGGGACAGGGCCTATGGCTACACCTTC	CASRDRAYGYTF
TRBV5-1	NA	NA	TRBJ2-5	TGCGCCAGCAGCTCCGCTAGCGTAGAGACCCAGTACTTC	CASSSASVETQYF
TRBV11-2	NA	TRBD1	TRBJ1-5	TGTGCCAGCAGCTCACAGGGGGGCTATCAGCCCCAGCATTTT	CASSSQGGYQPQHF
TRBV7-8	once	TRBD2	TRBJ2-5	TGTGCCAATGAGGGCCTAGCGGGGGGGTTGGGGACCCAGTACTTC	CANEGLAGGLGTQYF
TRBV18	NA	NA	TRBJ2-3	TGTGCCAGCTCACCACCCAGGGGATCCCCAGATACGCAGTATTTT	CASSPPRGSPDTQYF
TRBV7-3	NA	NA	TRBJ2-7	TGTGCCAGCAGCTCCACGGGTTCCTACGAGCAGTACTTC	CASSSTGSYEQYF
TRBV6-1	NA	NA	TRBJ1-5	TGTGCCAGCAGTGAAGCAGGCGGGGCGGGGACCAATCAGCCCCAGCATTTT	CASSEAGGAGTNQPQHF
TRBV29-1	NA	TRBD2	TRBJ2-3	TGCAGCGTTGCGGGGGGGCAGAGAGATACGCAGTATTTT	CSVAGGQRDTQYF
TRBV3-1/TRBV3-2	few	NA	TRBJ1-2	TGTGCCAGCAGCCAAGCGGTGCCGCCGGGCTACACCTTC	CASSQAVPPGYTF
TRBV11-2	NA	TRBD1	TRBJ2-7	TGTGCCAGCAGCTTAGCGAGGACAGGGCCCTACGAGCAGTACTTC	CASSLARTGPYEQYF
TRBV9	NA	TRBD1	TRBJ2-6	TGTGCCAGCAGCTCTGGACAGGGTTCCGGGGCCAACGTCCTGACTTTC	CASSSGQGSGANVLTF
TRBV5-6	NA	NA	TRBJ2-7	TGTGCCAGCAGCTTGGGGGGGCGAAACGAGCAGTACTTC	CASSLGGRNEQYF
TRBV10-3	NA	NA	TRBJ1-5	TGTGCCATCAGTGAGGGGGGGGGCGGGCAGCCCCAGCATTTT	CAISEGGGGQPQHF
TRBV9	NA	TRBD1	TRBJ2-1	TGTGCCAGCAGCGTATCAGGGGGCGTATATGGCGGTGAGCAGTTCTTC	CASSVSGGVYGGEQFF
TRBV6-4	NA	NA	TRBJ1-5	TGTGCCAGCAGTGCACAGGACAATCAGCCCCAGCATTTT	CASSAQDNQPQHF
TRBV5-6	NA	TRBD1	TRBJ1-5	TGTGCCAGCAGCTTGCCAGGGGGCGATCAGCCCCAGCATTTT	CASSLPGGDQPQHF